This passage covers 32 T cell receptor beta chains from one sample sequenced in a study of cytomegalovirus exposure and HLA in healthy donors. PCR was performed using 60 Vbeta and 13 Jbeta primers. Sequenced by immunoSEQ multiplex PCR; TCRdb stores in-frame clones only, minus some. The table shows under 90,000 clones, with 75% to 85% occurring only once. The sample comprised PBMCs. These receptors were taken from a man aged 45 to 65 in good health and CMV-seropositive.

The genes are TRBV7-5 and TRBJ2-2; the D call TRBD2 from the table was never checked on the DNA. TRBV7-5 represents a pseudogene. The CDR3 is 17 amino acids. The CDR3: CARVPGGLAVNTGELFF. Written as DNA, the CDR3 is TGTGCCAGAGTCCCGGGTGGGCTAGCGGTGAACACCGGGGAGCTGTTTTTT.

This clone came up a few times. This chain joins TRBV18 and TRBJ2-7, with D maybe TRBD1 (6 bases). Deletions cut 3 bases from V and 5 bases from J, with 17 bases between. This CDR3 region has 15 residues. Germline V gives CDR1 KGHSH, CDR2 LQKENI. The CDR3 protein is CASSPVSGVYNEQYF. The CDR3, as DNA: TGTGCCAGCTCACCGGTATCAGGGGTTTACAACGAGCAGTACTTC.

This clone showed up just once. The CDR3 spells CASSIWAGEGRGIQYF. The CDR3 DNA follows: TGTGCCAGTAGTATATGGGCAGGGGAGGGTAGGGGCATTCAGTACTTC. The rearrangement uses TRBV19 and TRBJ2-4; TRBD2 might be the D (7 bases). CDR1 and CDR2 from the germline V gene are LNHDA and SQIVND (reference sequence). The CDR3 covers 16 residues. V was pared by 2 bases and J by 9 bases, with 20 bases between.

This sequence joins TRBV19 and TRBJ2-5; TRBD2 matches at 12 bases. Germline CDR1 and CDR2: LNHDA and SQIVND (reference sequence). This CDR3 contains 17 residues. V lost 7 bases and J lost 2; bases outside the gene matches: 11. CDR3 bases: TGTGCCAGTAATAATGGACTAGCGGGGAGGCCGCAAGAGACCCAGTACTTC. It specifies CASNNGLAGRPQETQYF.

The CDR3 protein is CASTSPGNTEAFF. DNA of the CDR3: TGTGCCAGCACCAGCCCAGGAAACACTGAAGCTTTCTTT. The chain couples TRBV6-6 to TRBJ1-1; D is undetermined. Trimming stripped 7 bases from V and 2 bases from J, with 11 bases between. The CDR3 covers 13 residues. Germline CDR1 and CDR2: MNHNY and SVGAGI (reference sequence).

The chain employs TRBV5-1 and TRBJ1-3; D gene uncertain. This CDR3 is built from 11 residues. Germline values: CDR1 SGHRS, CDR2 YFSETQ. V was cut by 5 bases and J by 3 bases, with 3 bases left in between. The CDR3 sequence is CASSNGNTIYF. The CDR3 DNA is TGCGCCAGCAGTAATGGAAACACCATATATTTT.

The chain recombines TRBV19 with TRBJ1-1, with 9 bases that match TRBD1. After removal of 6 bases from V and 12 bases from J, the junction contained 14 bases not matched to a gene. Germline-derived CDR1 and CDR2 are LNHDA and SQIVND (reference sequence). The CDR3 extends over 14 amino acids. CDR3 sequence reads: CASSTIPQTGGTFF. DNA of the CDR3: TGTGCCAGTAGCACCATCCCCCAGACAGGGGGAACTTTCTTT.

This rearrangement joins TRBV19 to TRBJ2-7, with 7 nucleotides matching TRBD1. This CDR3 spans 13 amino acids. In germline, CDR1 is LNHDA, CDR2 SQIVND (reference sequence). With V trimmed by 2 bases and J by 7 bases, 5 bases remained unmatched. In nucleotides, the CDR3 is TGTGCCAGTAGTATAACAGGGGCAAGGGAGCAGTACTTC. Translation: CASSITGAREQYF.

This chain uses TRBV11-3 with TRBJ2-2; 7 bases fit TRBD2. With 4 bases clipped from V and 5 bases from J, the junction kept 7 bases outside the gene matches. This CDR3 is 15 amino acids long. Germline CDR1 SGHNT, CDR2 YENEEA. The chain's CDR3 is CASSSGGWGTGELFF. The CDR3 DNA reads TGTGCCAGCAGCTCCGGGGGGTGGGGGACCGGGGAGCTGTTTTTT.

This sequence joins TRBV10-3 and TRBJ2-7, with TRBD1 matching 11 bases. CDR3 length: 14 amino acids. V shed 10 bases, J shed 0 bases, and the junction held 5 bases outside the gene matches. Germline V gives CDR1 ENHRY, CDR2 SYGVKD. The CDR3 coding sequence is TGTGCCACTTGGACAGGGGGCACCTCCTACGAGCAGTACTTC. This encodes CATWTGGTSYEQYF.

The rearrangement links TRBV2 to TRBJ2-5; 10 nucleotides align to TRBD2. The CDR3 contains 15 residues. Germline V gene lookup returns CDR1 SNHLY and CDR2 FYNNEI. Trimming removed 7 bases from V and 2 bases from J; junction bases left unmatched: 7. In DNA form, the CDR3 reads TGTGCCAGCAATAGACTAGCGGGCAAGCAAGAGACCCAGTACTTC. This sequence encodes CASNRLAGKQETQYF. The whole variable domain, filled in from reference TRBV2 and TRBJ2-5, reads EPEVTQTPSHQVTQMGQEVILRCVPISNHLYFYWYRQILGQKVEFLVSFYNNEISEKSEIFDDQFSVERPDGSNFTLKIRSTKLEDSAMYFCASNRLAGKQETQYFGPGTRLLVL.

This chain uses TRBV11-3 with TRBJ2-1, with a possible D match to TRBD2 (6 bases). The germline CDR1 and CDR2 sequences are SGHNT and YENEEA. CDR3 length: 15 amino acids. Deletions cut 4 bases from V and 5 bases from J, with 15 bases between. The CDR3 DNA reads as TGTGCCAGCAGCTCGGGACTTCTACTTAACAATGAGCAGTTCTTC. It is translated as CASSSGLLLNNEQFF.

This clone has a handful of counts. V and J are TRBV9 and TRBJ1-2; maybe TRBD1 (5 bases). CDR1 and CDR2 (germline): SGDLS, YYNGEE. The CDR3 totals 13 residues. V lost 1 base to trimming and J lost 8 bases, with 12 bases between them. The CDR3 region is CASSVTGSGGYTF. The CDR3 DNA sequence: TGTGCCAGCAGCGTAACAGGTTCCGGGGGCTACACCTTC.

The V and J genes are TRBV13 and TRBJ2-1; D unresolved. V lost 3 bases, J lost 0 bases, and 18 bases lay in between. The germline V gene encodes CDR1 PRHDT and CDR2 FYEKMQ (reference sequence). The CDR3 runs 18 residues. The CDR3 region has the DNA TGTGCCAGCAGCTTCCCCATCCGTTCTCGGAGCTCCTACAATGAGCAGTTCTTC. Its translation is CASSFPIRSRSSYNEQFF.

The chain is built from TRBV18 and TRBJ2-7, with D perhaps matching TRBD2 (5 bases). The V end lost 6 bases, the J end lost 6 bases, and 15 bases lay between the germline ends. Per the germline V gene, CDR1 is KGHSH and CDR2 is LQKENI. The CDR3 is 13 amino acids. The CDR3 bases are TGTGCCAGCTCTGCCTCCCAGGCGGGCGAGCAGTACTTC. Amino acid sequence: CASSASQAGEQYF.

The V and J genes are TRBV6-6 and TRBJ2-5, with D unclear. CDR3 length equals 14 residues. Trimming removed 7 bases at V and 5 bases at J, with 17 bases between. CDR1 is MNHNY, CDR2 SVGAGI, per germline (reference sequence). The CDR3 is CASTKSRPLETQYF. For the CDR3, the DNA is TGTGCCAGCACCAAATCTAGACCGCTGGAGACCCAGTACTTC.

The V gene is TRBV9, the J gene TRBJ2-5, with a possible D match to TRBD1 (6 bases). Germline V lookup: CDR1 SGDLS, CDR2 YYNGEE. V gave up 0 bases and J gave up 5 bases, with 17 bases separating them. The CDR3 contains 16 residues. CDR3 in amino acids: CASSVGGRGKAETQYF. CDR3 nucleotides: TGTGCCAGCAGCGTAGGGGGGCGCGGCAAGGCGGAGACCCAGTACTTC.

The V gene is TRBV30, the J gene TRBJ1-5, with TRBD1 matching 8 bases. Germline V gives CDR1 GTSNPN, CDR2 SVGIG (reference sequence). This CDR3 has 13 residues. Trimming took 5 bases from V and 8 from J; bases not matched to a gene: 8. The CDR3: CAWDRGMGEPQHF. In nucleotides, the CDR3 is TGTGCCTGGGACAGGGGAATGGGTGAGCCCCAGCATTTT.

This clone was detected a few times. This chain joins TRBV27 and TRBJ1-5; D might be TRBD1 (5 bases). Between the trimmed V and J ends, which lost 0 bases and 7 bases, there was a span of 13 bases. This CDR3 has 15 residues. CDR1 and CDR2 (germline): MNHEY, SMNVEV (reference sequence). This CDR3 is CASSLSGGGIQPQHF. DNA for the CDR3: TGTGCCAGCAGTTTATCCGGCGGGGGGATCCAGCCCCAGCATTTT.

This clone was detected a few times. This chain links TRBV30 with TRBJ1-1; TRBD1 is a possible D gene (6 bases). This CDR3 has 13 amino acids. CDR1 and CDR2 (germline): GTSNPN, SVGIG (reference sequence). The V end was cut by 2 bases, the J end by 6 bases, with 13 bases between. The chain's CDR3 is CAWSRTGFSEAFF. The CDR3 DNA sequence: TGTGCCTGGAGTCGAACAGGGTTTTCTGAAGCTTTCTTT.

This sequence joins TRBV19 and TRBJ1-2; the match to TRBD1 covers 7 bases. The J segment lost 4 bases and the V segment lost 6 bases, leaving 5 bases of the junction unmatched. From germline, CDR1 is LNHDA and CDR2 SQIVND (reference sequence). The CDR3 covers 13 residues. The CDR3 bases are TGTGCCAGTAGCCCTGACAGGGCCTATGGCTACACCTTC. It encodes CASSPDRAYGYTF.

This clone was seen just once. The CDR3 DNA sequence: TGTGCCAGCAGCCCCTCGTCCCGCGGGAACACTGAAGCTTTCTTT. As protein: CASSPSSRGNTEAFF. The chain is built from TRBV9 and TRBJ1-1; D remains ambiguous. V lost 4 bases and J 1 base, leaving 14 bases between the germline ends. CDR3 length: 15 residues. Germline-derived CDR1 and CDR2 are SGDLS and YYNGEE.

The J gene is TRBJ2-1, the V gene TRBV4-3; 8 nucleotides match TRBD1. Germline CDR1 LGHNA, CDR2 YSLEER. Trimming took 0 bases from V and 3 from J; bases not matched to a gene: 4. The CDR3 runs 16 residues. The CDR3 here is CASSQDEGQGYNEQFF. CDR3 sequence (DNA): TGCGCCAGCAGCCAAGATGAAGGACAGGGCTACAATGAGCAGTTCTTC.

A remark on this clone: The CDR3 does not end in the conserved phenylalanine or tryptophan, so this is likely a read error. V gene TRBV7-2 combines with J gene TRBJ1-2; D might be TRBD1 (6 bases). The CDR3 extends over 14 amino acids. Trimming removed 4 bases from V and 2 bases from J, with 11 bases in between. Germline CDR1 and CDR2: SGHTA and FQGNSA. CDR3 sequence reads: CASSYQQGNYGYTL. The CDR3 DNA follows: TGTGCCAGCAGCTACCAACAGGGAAACTATGGCTACACCCTC.

The table lists this clone with a count of one. Germline is not matched at one junction end, which may reflect a read error. The gene calls are TRBV27 and TRBJ2-4; 7 bases are a match to TRBD2. There are 17 residues in the CDR3. CDR1 and CDR2 from the germline V gene are MNHEY and SMNVEV (reference sequence). The CDR3 DNA is TGTGCCAGCAGTTTATCGTCCCCGGGAGGTCCCAAAAACAGTCAGTACTTC. It yields the protein CASSLSSPGGPKNSQYF.

The rearrangement links TRBV10-3 to TRBJ2-7; D is possibly TRBD2 (6 bases). CDR3 length equals 12 residues. Germline V gene data show CDR1 as ENHRY and CDR2 as SYGVKD. V lost 8 bases and J lost 3, with 11 bases in between. CDR3 residues: CAIGSGVYEQYF. The CDR3 DNA is TGTGCCATCGGTAGCGGTGTCTACGAGCAGTACTTC.

The chain has TRBV11-3 and TRBJ2-7; TRBD2 matches 7 bases. Germline CDR1 SGHNT, CDR2 YENEEA. V lost 1 base and J lost 3; bases outside the gene matches: 9. The CDR3 is made up of 16 amino acids. The CDR3 is CASSLAPAGTVYEQYF. CDR3 in DNA: TGTGCCAGCAGCTTAGCACCAGCGGGAACTGTCTACGAGCAGTACTTC.

The rearrangement uses TRBV7-3 and TRBJ2-1, with TRBD1 identical over 11 bases. The V and J ends lost 6 bases and 6 bases, in that order; junction bases with no gene match: 4. The CDR3 totals 14 residues. Germline CDR1 and CDR2: SGHTA and FQGTGA. CDR3 amino acids: CASSSGTGGNEQFF. Written as DNA, the CDR3 is TGTGCCAGCAGTTCCGGGACAGGGGGCAATGAGCAGTTCTTC.

The chain couples TRBV6-5 to TRBJ1-1, with D hard to call. This CDR3 contains 14 residues. Trimming took off 4 bases at V and 1 base at J, with 10 bases between the two ends. Germline CDR1 is MNHEY and CDR2 is SVGAGI. The CDR3 here is CASSLKQKNTEAFF. CDR3 DNA sequence: TGTGCCAGCAGTTTAAAACAGAAGAACACTGAAGCTTTCTTT.

V and J are TRBV13 and TRBJ2-1; the match to TRBD2 covers 8 bases. V trimming: 1 base; J trimming: 7 bases; junction bases outside the gene matches: 6. CDR3 length: 15 amino acids. The V gene's germline CDR1 is PRHDT and CDR2 FYEKMQ (reference sequence). CDR3 protein: CASSLVLADTNEQFF. The DNA for the CDR3 is TGTGCCAGCAGCTTAGTACTAGCGGACACAAATGAGCAGTTCTTC.

This clone has more than one count but fewer than ten. V usage is TRBV27 and J usage is TRBJ2-5; D may be TRBD1 (6 bases). With 0 bases removed from V and 5 bases from J, the gap between germline ends came to 16 bases. CDR3 length: 16 residues. CDR1 MNHEY and CDR2 SMNVEV come from the germline V gene (reference sequence). CDR3 coding DNA: TGTGCCAGCAGTTTATCCATACTCAGGGGCGGGGAGACCCAGTACTTC. Its protein is CASSLSILRGGETQYF.

This rearrangement joins TRBV27 to TRBJ1-5; D is unresolved. The CDR3 contains 15 residues. Trimming took off 6 bases at V and 0 bases at J, with 12 bases between the two ends. The germline gives CDR1 MNHEY, CDR2 SMNVEV (reference sequence). CDR3 residues: CASRSGLYSNQPQHF. CDR3 nucleotide sequence: TGTGCCAGCAGGAGTGGACTGTATAGCAATCAGCCCCAGCATTTT.